The entry that follows covers one T cell receptor (beta chain) sequence. This receptor's antigen is unknown. No per-base quality is available; no much larger clone lies one base away. The sample's treatment or condition, from its label and the paper: high-dose cyclophosphamide on days +3 and +4 as single-agent GVHD prophylaxis. Patients in the PTCy group got busulfan and fludarabine conditioning, a marrow graft from a related or unrelated donor, and cyclophosphamide on days +3 and +4. The PTCy-treated patients were drawn from a prospective, multi-institutional clinical trial. Peripheral blood and bone marrow mononuclear cells were isolated by Ficoll-Hypaque density centrifugation and cryopreserved. CD4+ and CD8+ T cells, including naive and memory subsets, were sorted by FACS using a FACSAria II. The trim is 0 bases for V and 4 bases for J, with a gap of 6 bases between the germline ends. The germline V gene supplies CDR1 SGHAT and CDR2 FQNNGV. Reading from cysteine to phenylalanine, the CDR3 counts 13 amino acids. This entry keeps only the CDR3 DNA: 39 bases, framed from base 1.

TRB sequencing was run on genomic DNA with either the immunoSEQ assay at survey resolution or the hsTCRB kit. Concerning the study's data processing: The immunoSEQ software handled initial read processing, and the LymphoSeq R package was used for repertoire analyses. Clonality was calculated as 1 minus normalized Shannon entropy, and the Gini coefficient was also calculated for each TRB dataset. To infer phenotypes in unsorted samples, TRB sequences from sorted subsets of the recipient or donor were mapped onto the unsorted samples of the same recipient. Drawn from immuneACCESS, this table holds only the in-frame rearrangements with V and J called that TCRdb kept. Clones are partly lost; checked studies trace under half to an unresolved V gene and leave the rest unexplained. The V and J calls and clone size were taken over from that table, and D and trimming were inferred from the DNA. Here the sample has approximately 39,000 clones; about 77% occur a single time. Roughly 8.1% of the sample rests with the top ten.

The data derive from a study of T cells after posttransplantation cyclophosphamide (dated by TCRdb to 2016 to 2017). Broadly, across the study: T cell repertoire reconstitution was tracked by TRB sequencing after myeloablative bone marrow transplantation in which posttransplantation cyclophosphamide was used as GVHD prophylaxis. Samples from 30 to 35 PTCy-treated patients, along with samples from roughly 16 of their related bone marrow donors, underwent antigen receptor sequencing. Blood from every one of the 30 or so PTCy patients who had 1-year posttransplant specimens underwent TRB sequencing. Up to roughly 3 additional blood samples from 2 to 5.2 years after transplant were also TRB-sequenced in 3 patients, as was pretransplant blood from 4 patients. Because TRA and TRB clonality were tightly correlated in 9 samples, subsequent TCR analyses were focused on TRB only. Public TRB sequences were queried against a database of over 3,500 sequences associated with responses to pathogens, tumor antigens, self-antigens and alloantigens. Broader findings and caveats from the paper: Across the roughly 48 patients, TRB clonality was highly associated with recipient CMV seropositivity and CMV reactivation, and diversity with PTCy was similar to that in the CNI/methotrexate controls. Donor-recipient similarity was low at 1-2 months but rose over the first year, and later blood repertoires were often dominated by donor CD8+ memory clones. The TRB repertoires of T cells infiltrating skin or GI tract showed only limited overlap with the TRB repertoires of T cells in blood.

This receptor was obtained from a female patient aged 40 to 55 who received an allogeneic stem cell transplant from a related donor, was CMV-positive, and had no GVHD. A transplant means some T cells may be of graft donor rather than patient origin. The starting material was CD4+ T cells sorted from blood, obtained 1,800 to 2,000 days after a stem cell transplant with posttransplant cyclophosphamide. Here the chain combines TRBV11-2 and TRBJ1-1, with the D gene not confidently named. The DNA is as follows: TGTGCCAGCAGCTTAGATCCGGGCACTGAAGCTTTCTTT. Translated, this gives CASSLDPGTEAFF. This CDR3, with the reference TRBV11-2 and TRBJ1-1 proteins standing in past its ends, gives the full variable domain EAGVAQSPRYKIIEKRQSVAFWCNPISGHATLYWYQQILGQGPKLLIQFQNNGVVDDSQLPKDRFSAERLKGVDSTLKIQPAKLEDSAVYLCASSLDPGTEAFFGQGTRLTVV.